This T cell receptor (beta chain) is from a study of breast tumors, draining lymph nodes, adjacent tissues. Study-level findings and limits: Most tumor T cells seemingly derive from lymph node, then expand in tumor.

The lymph nodes were axillary draining lymph nodes from breast cancer patients. This clonotype was found many times. Its cognate antigen is unknown. CDR1 is SGHTA and CDR2 is FQGTGA in the germline V gene. The CDR3 is made up of 14 amino acids. Trimming shortened V by 2 bases and J by 6 bases, and 11 bases separated the two germline ends. TCRdb re-derived calls from the multiplex PCR reads in MiXCR, one entry per CDR3 protein. The table includes 200,000 to 300,000 distinct CDR3 sequences, roughly 31% detected once. The chain uses TRBV7-3 and TRBJ2-1; D possibly corresponds to TRBD2 (5 bases). The receptor was isolated from a female donor with breast cancer. Some clones in this sample may be carry-over from other donors' samples. The specimen was axillary lymph node tissue. DNA for the CDR3: TGTGCCAGCAGCTTATTCGGTGGGAGCAATGAGCAGTTCTTC. Its translation: CASSLFGGSNEQFF.